This T cell receptor beta chain stems from a study of spatial heterogeneity in lung cancer. TCRdb independently ran MiXCR on the 5' RACE reads; one entry per CDR3 protein. The sample consists of roughly 23,000 distinct CDR3 sequences, around 4.5% of them appearing once. V shed 6 bases and J shed 0 bases, with 8 bases lying between them. The CDR3 consists of 13 residues. Germline assignment: CDR1 LNHDA and CDR2 SQIVND (reference sequence). Noted time point: sample taken at primary tumor resection. In each case, whole RNA from tumor, nontumor lung or frozen PBMC was sequenced unsorted. A few counts support this clonotype.

The chain links TRBV19 to TRBJ1-1; D not certain. The source of this sequence is a male donor with early-stage non-small cell lung cancer. The material was PBMCs, obtained at surgery. CDR3 nucleotides: TGTGCCAGTAGACTGGTAGTGAACACTGAAGCTTTCTTT. Translated: CASRLVVNTEAFF.